This is a list of T cell receptor beta chains from one sample in a study of cytomegalovirus exposure and HLA in healthy donors. Profiled with immunoSEQ multiplex PCR; TCRdb holds only in-frame clones, not every one. Of some 80,000 clones listed, 60% to 85% are singletons. The material sequenced was PBMCs. The source of these receptors is a young man in good health and CMV-seropositive. Both conserved end residues are part of each CDR3. A D gene is named only where the DNA matches it firmly. For some rows the clone size is stated as once, few or many, or as a class when expanded; others skip it.

abundance: NA; j_gene: TRBJ2-1; v_gene: TRBV4-2; d_gene: NA; CDR3aa: CASSQDLKRAGIGREQFF; CDR3nt: TGTGCCAGCAGCCAAGATCTTAAGCGAGCGGGTATTGGGCGTGAGCAGTTCTTC
abundance: NA; j_gene: TRBJ2-1; v_gene: TRBV7-2; d_gene: TRBD2; CDR3aa: CASSFGGTTYNEQFF; CDR3nt: TGTGCCAGCAGCTTCGGGGGGACTACCTACAATGAGCAGTTCTTC
abundance: NA; j_gene: TRBJ1-1; v_gene: TRBV29-1; d_gene: NA; CDR3aa: CSVEGGENTEAFF; CDR3nt: TGCAGCGTTGAGGGGGGGGAAAACACTGAAGCTTTCTTT
abundance: NA; j_gene: TRBJ1-1; v_gene: TRBV10-2; d_gene: NA; CDR3aa: CASSLEGGTEAFF; CDR3nt: TGCGCCAGCAGCCTGGAAGGGGGCACTGAAGCTTTCTTT
abundance: NA; j_gene: TRBJ2-1; v_gene: TRBV12-5; d_gene: TRBD1; CDR3aa: CASGPGGSYNEQFF; CDR3nt: TGTGCTAGTGGCCCAGGGGGCTCCTACAATGAGCAGTTCTTC
abundance: NA; j_gene: TRBJ1-4; v_gene: TRBV6-5; d_gene: NA; CDR3aa: CASSYRGGVEKLFF; CDR3nt: TGTGCCAGCAGTTACAGGGGGGGGGTTGAAAAACTGTTTTTT
abundance: once; j_gene: TRBJ2-3; v_gene: TRBV6-4; d_gene: TRBD2; CDR3aa: CASSEGTSGTDTQYF; CDR3nt: TGTGCCAGCAGTGAGGGGACTAGCGGCACAGATACGCAGTATTTT
abundance: NA; j_gene: TRBJ1-2; v_gene: TRBV10-2; d_gene: TRBD1; CDR3aa: CASSEEGQAGYTF; CDR3nt: TGCGCCAGCAGTGAGGAGGGACAGGCCGGCTACACCTTC
abundance: NA; j_gene: TRBJ2-2; v_gene: TRBV4-1; d_gene: TRBD2; CDR3aa: CASSHSREGHGELFF; CDR3nt: TGCGCCAGCAGCCACTCGCGGGAGGGTCACGGGGAGCTGTTTTTT
abundance: few; j_gene: TRBJ2-7; v_gene: TRBV4-2; d_gene: NA; CDR3aa: CASSQEWAAFYEQYF; CDR3nt: TGTGCCAGCAGCCAAGAGTGGGCAGCCTTCTACGAGCAGTACTTC
abundance: NA; j_gene: TRBJ2-5; v_gene: TRBV11-3; d_gene: TRBD2; CDR3aa: CASSRTPGGLETQYF; CDR3nt: TGTGCCAGCAGCAGGACTCCCGGGGGGTTGGAGACCCAGTACTTC
abundance: NA; j_gene: TRBJ2-2; v_gene: TRBV7-3; d_gene: NA; CDR3aa: CASSLRRDTGELFF; CDR3nt: TGTGCCAGCAGCCTCCGGCGGGACACCGGGGAGCTGTTTTTT
abundance: NA; j_gene: TRBJ2-6; v_gene: TRBV4-1; d_gene: TRBD2; CDR3aa: CASSLALSGRAAAGANVLTF; CDR3nt: TGCGCCAGCAGCCTTGCTCTGAGCGGGAGGGCCGCAGCTGGGGCCAACGTCCTGACTTTC
abundance: NA; j_gene: TRBJ2-1; v_gene: TRBV10-2; d_gene: TRBD2; CDR3aa: CASGRREANNEQFF; CDR3nt: TGCGCCAGCGGGAGGCGGGAGGCAAACAATGAGCAGTTCTTC
abundance: NA; j_gene: TRBJ2-1; v_gene: TRBV10-1; d_gene: NA; CDR3aa: CASTRSGRDGNNEQFF; CDR3nt: TGCGCCAGCACCCGTTCCGGGCGGGATGGAAACAATGAGCAGTTCTTC
abundance: NA; j_gene: TRBJ2-1; v_gene: TRBV2; d_gene: NA; CDR3aa: CASVSGPSYNEQFF; CDR3nt: TGTGCCAGCGTAAGCGGACCCTCCTACAATGAGCAGTTCTTC